This T cell receptor (beta chain) was captured by sequencing in a study of TIL therapy for anti-PD-1-resistant metastatic lung cancer. Overall study context: Progressing patients received lymphodepletion, expanded TIL infusion and IL-2. Median tumor PD-L1 proportion score was roughly 6%.

Sample time point: pre-treatment sample, taken before nivolumab and TIL therapy. This was the immunoSEQ v3 assay. Each library reached roughly 2 million read pairs, or about 4.5-6.5 million at deep level. Generated by immunoSEQ multiplex PCR, the TCRdb table keeps only in-frame clones and is missing some. The sample consists of more than 55,000 clones, about 81% of them appearing once. The CDR3 consists of 16 residues. Germline V CDR1 and CDR2: MDHEN, SYDVKM. Trimming took 0 bases from V and 2 from J; bases not matched to a gene: 0. Sample: blood, taken at baseline. The rearrangement uses TRBV28 and TRBJ2-6; TRBD1 agrees at 8 bases. This receptor was taken from a person between 25 and 79 years old with non-small cell lung cancer. In nucleotides, the CDR3 is TGTGCCAGCAGTTTATGGACAGGGGCTGGGGCCAACGTCCTGACTTTC. This translates into CASSLWTGAGANVLTF.